Listed here are 25 T cell receptor beta chains from one sample, sequenced in a study of T cell responses to AZD1222 COVID-19 vaccine. The repertoire was sequenced with immunoSEQ multiplex PCR; TCRdb's copy has only in-frame clones and lacks some. This sample yields about 100,000 clones, of which 80% to 95% are seen a single time; 1.7% belongs to the top ten. This sample comprised peripheral blood, obtained on day 0 of AZD1222 vaccination. The receptors were gathered from an adult in good health.

This chain connects TRBV30 to TRBJ2-7; the D is unclear. The CDR3 consists of 13 residues. Trimming cost V 0 bases and J 0 bases, with 6 bases left between them. Germline V gene lookup returns CDR1 GTSNPN and CDR2 SVGIG (reference sequence). The CDR3 spells CAWSVTASYEQYF. As DNA, the CDR3 is TGTGCCTGGAGTGTTACAGCCTCCTACGAGCAGTACTTC. Variable domain in full (rest from reference TRBV30 and TRBJ2-7): SQTIHQWPATLVQPVGSPLSLECTVEGTSNPNLYWYRQAAGRGLQLLFYSVGIGQISSEVPQNLSASRPQDRQFILSSKKLLLSDSGFYLCAWSVTASYEQYFGPGTRLTVT.

The chain combines TRBV9 with TRBJ2-7; the D gene is possibly TRBD1 (6 bases). Germline V gene data show CDR1 as SGDLS and CDR2 as YYNGEE. CDR3 length equals 16 residues. The V and J ends lost 3 bases and 1 base respectively, with 17 bases between them. Written as DNA, the CDR3 is TGTGCCAGCAGCGCAGGGTTCGGGCAGGGGTCCTACGAGCAGTACTTC. This translates into CASSAGFGQGSYEQYF. Complete variable domain (other parts from reference TRBV9 and TRBJ2-7): DSGVTQTPKHLITATGQRVTLRCSPRSGDLSVYWYQQSLDQGLQFLIQYYNGEERAKGNILERFSAQQFPDLHSELNLSSLELGDSALYFCASSAGFGQGSYEQYFGPGTRLTVT.

The chain carries TRBV6-5 and TRBJ1-5; D not certain. V lost 8 bases to trimming and J lost 2 bases, with 7 bases between them. The CDR3 extends over 12 amino acids. Germline loops: CDR1 MNHEY, CDR2 SVGAGI. The CDR3 DNA reads as TGTGCCAGCGAATGGGGCAATCAGCCCCAGCATTTT. Its translation is CASEWGNQPQHF.

This sequence joins TRBV18 and TRBJ2-1; D is ambiguous. The CDR3 spans 14 residues. In germline, CDR1 is KGHSH, CDR2 LQKENI. V dropped 3 bases and J dropped 5 bases, with 11 bases sitting between them. The CDR3 sequence is CASSPPSKNNEQFF. CDR3 bases: TGTGCCAGCTCACCCCCCTCAAAGAACAATGAGCAGTTCTTC. Based on the CDR3 plus reference TRBV18 and TRBJ2-1, the full variable domain is NAGVMQNPRHLVRRRGQEARLRCSPMKGHSHVYWYRQLPEEGLKFMVYLQKENIIDESGMPKERFSAEFPKEGPSILRIQQVVRGDSAAYFCASSPPSKNNEQFFGPGTRLTVL.

The genes are TRBV2 and TRBJ1-6; no definite D call. CDR1 and CDR2 (germline): SNHLY, FYNNEI. With 3 bases removed from V and 8 bases from J, the gap between germline ends came to 14 bases. The CDR3 runs to 15 residues. The CDR3 coding sequence is TGTGCCAGCAGTGATAGCGAGGCTCAGTATTCACCCCTCCACTTT. It yields the protein CASSDSEAQYSPLHF.

The rearrangement links TRBV10-1 to TRBJ2-7; 7 bases match TRBD1. Germline loops: CDR1 WNHNN, CDR2 SYGVQD (reference sequence). Trimming at V came to 5 bases and at J to 0 bases, leaving 7 bases not matched to a gene. The CDR3 runs to 15 residues. CDR3 residues: CASSQDRHSSYEQYF. The DNA for the CDR3 is TGCGCCAGCAGTCAGGACAGGCATTCCTCCTACGAGCAGTACTTC.

The chain joins TRBV18 to TRBJ2-2; D uncertain. The germline CDR1 and CDR2 sequences are KGHSH and LQKENI. The CDR3 runs 11 residues. Trimming stripped 4 bases from V and 6 bases from J, with 3 bases between. CDR3 in amino acids: CASSLSGELFF. CDR3 nucleotide sequence: TGTGCCAGCTCACTCTCCGGGGAGCTGTTTTTT. The variable domain in full, with the rest retrieved from reference TRBV18 and TRBJ2-2, is NAGVMQNPRHLVRRRGQEARLRCSPMKGHSHVYWYRQLPEEGLKFMVYLQKENIIDESGMPKERFSAEFPKEGPSILRIQQVVRGDSAAYFCASSLSGELFFGEGSRLTVL.

This chain joins TRBV27 and TRBJ2-1; TRBD2 is a possible D gene (5 bases). Trimming took off 5 bases at V and 3 bases at J, with 17 bases between the two ends. Germline lookup yields CDR1 MNHEY and CDR2 SMNVEV (reference sequence). The CDR3 consists of 16 residues. The chain's CDR3 is CASSPPFRGRYNEQFF. CDR3 in DNA: TGTGCCAGCAGTCCCCCCTTCCGCGGGCGCTACAATGAGCAGTTCTTC.

The V gene is TRBV7-6, the J gene TRBJ1-4; D is uncertain. This CDR3 spans 17 amino acids. V dropped 1 base and J dropped 5 bases, with 17 bases sitting between them. CDR1 and CDR2 from the germline V gene are SGHVS and FNYEAQ. In DNA, the CDR3 is TGTGCCAGCAGCTTAGGCCCCCCACACAGCCCGAATGAAAAACTGTTTTTT. Amino acid sequence: CASSLGPPHSPNEKLFF.

V is TRBV18 and J is TRBJ1-1; no firm D call. The V gene's germline CDR1 is KGHSH and CDR2 LQKENI. The germline V and J ends were trimmed by 6 bases and 0 bases, with 11 bases remaining between them. The CDR3 extends over 14 amino acids. CDR3 nucleotides: TGTGCCAGCTCTACGGACCCGTTGAACACTGAAGCTTTCTTT. Translating gives CASSTDPLNTEAFF.

This chain joins TRBV30 and TRBJ1-2, with 7 bases fitting TRBD1. V lost 2 bases to trimming and J lost 2 bases; unmatched junction nucleotides: 5. This CDR3 has 14 amino acids. The V gene's germline CDR1 is GTSNPN and CDR2 SVGIG (reference sequence). The CDR3, as DNA: TGTGCCTGGAGTACCAAACAGGGGAACTATGGCTACACCTTC. Its protein product is CAWSTKQGNYGYTF. Based on the CDR3 plus reference TRBV30 and TRBJ1-2, the full variable domain is SQTIHQWPATLVQPVGSPLSLECTVEGTSNPNLYWYRQAAGRGLQLLFYSVGIGQISSEVPQNLSASRPQDRQFILSSKKLLLSDSGFYLCAWSTKQGNYGYTFGSGTRLTVV.

This clone was detected a few times. The chain has TRBV19 and TRBJ1-5, with D possibly TRBD1 on 5 matching bases. Trimming removed 3 bases from V and 5 bases from J, with 17 bases in between. The length of the CDR3 is 16 residues. CDR1 LNHDA and CDR2 SQIVND come from the germline V gene (reference sequence). As DNA, the CDR3 is TGTGCCAGTAGTATCGGGACTGGAGAGTTTGATCAGCCCCAGCATTTT. The encoded protein is CASSIGTGEFDQPQHF.

The chain joins TRBV15 to TRBJ2-7; either TRBD1 or TRBD2 may supply D (5 bases each). Trimming cost V 5 bases and J 0 bases, with 11 bases left between them. CDR3 length: 14 residues. Looked up from germline, CDR1 is LNHNV and CDR2 is YYDKDF (reference sequence). CDR3 nucleotides: TGTGCCACCAGCTGGGGGAGTGGCTCCTACGAGCAGTACTTC. Encoded protein: CATSWGSGSYEQYF. Complete variable domain (other parts from reference TRBV15 and TRBJ2-7): DAMVIQNPRYQVTQFGKPVTLSCSQTLNHNVMYWYQQKSSQAPKLLFHYYDKDFNNEADTPDNFQSRRPNTSFCFLDIRSPGLGDTAMYLCATSWGSGSYEQYFGPGTRLTVT.

This clone appeared a single time. The chain has TRBV27 and TRBJ2-1; D gene uncertain. The CDR3 spans 15 residues. V was pared by 6 bases and J by 0 bases, with 12 bases between. CDR1 is MNHEY and CDR2 is SMNVEV in the germline V gene (reference sequence). CDR3 in DNA: TGTGCCAGCAGGTTTCTCCGGAGCTCCTACAATGAGCAGTTCTTC. It is translated as CASRFLRSSYNEQFF.

The genes are TRBV28 and TRBJ2-6; the match to TRBD1 covers 8 bases. Trimming took 10 bases from V and 4 from J; bases not matched to a gene: 3. Germline assignment: CDR1 MDHEN and CDR2 SYDVKM. The CDR3 contains 13 residues. CDR3 sequence reads: CATGGNGANVLTF. CDR3 coding DNA: TGTGCCACAGGGGGCAACGGGGCCAACGTCCTGACTTTC.

The rearrangement uses TRBV28 and TRBJ1-2, with TRBD1 matching over 7 bases. The V gene end was trimmed by 4 bases and the J gene end by 6 bases; junction bases not matched to a gene: 11. The CDR3 contains 15 residues. Germline V gene sequence: CDR1 MDHEN, CDR2 SYDVKM. CDR3 in amino acids: CASSSTSGTANGYTF. The DNA for the CDR3 is TGTGCCAGCAGTTCCACCTCCGGGACAGCTAATGGCTACACCTTC.

This clone was recorded a few times. This CDR3 is CASSAPSQGDTIYF. The CDR3 coding sequence is TGTGCCAGCTCTGCTCCATCGCAAGGGGACACCATATATTTT. This chain uses TRBV18 with TRBJ1-3; the D gene is possibly TRBD1 (5 bases). The CDR3 loop spans 14 amino acids. V lost 6 bases, J lost 8 bases, and 17 bases lay in between. Germline V CDR1 and CDR2: KGHSH, LQKENI.

This clone was seen just once. CDR3 coding DNA: TGTGCCAGCCTAGAAACGGACAGGGATTATCAGCCCCAGCATTTT. Translation: CASLETDRDYQPQHF. The V gene is TRBV19, the J gene TRBJ1-5; 8 bases align to TRBD1. Per germline, CDR1 LNHDA and CDR2 SQIVND (reference sequence). V trimming: 9 bases; J trimming: 5 bases; junction bases outside the gene matches: 12. This CDR3 has 15 residues.

The V gene is TRBV7-9, the J gene TRBJ1-2, with a tentative D call TRBD1 (5 bases). The CDR3 is 13 residues long. V lost 6 bases and J 5 bases, leaving 13 bases between the germline ends. The V gene's germline CDR1 is SEHNR and CDR2 FQNEAQ (reference sequence). CDR3 bases: TGTGCCAGCAGTGGGGGGTTAGGGTATGGCTACACCTTC. Translation: CASSGGLGYGYTF.

Only one count was recorded for this clone. J is TRBJ1-2 and V is TRBV7-9; 7 positions agree with TRBD1. J gave up 0 bases and V 3 bases, and 4 bases lay outside the gene matches. Germline CDR1 SEHNR, CDR2 FQNEAQ (reference sequence). CDR3 size: 15 residues. The CDR3 is CASSFGTASNYGYTF. The CDR3 DNA follows: TGTGCCAGCAGCTTCGGGACAGCTTCTAACTATGGCTACACCTTC.

This clone is a singleton in its sample. The chain is built from TRBV19 and TRBJ2-2; D may be TRBD1 or TRBD2 (5 bases each). The CDR3 runs 17 residues. Deletions cut 6 bases from V and 0 bases from J, with 17 bases between. In germline, CDR1 is LNHDA, CDR2 SQIVND (reference sequence). CDR3: CASSPGASFANTGELFF. CDR3 sequence (DNA): TGTGCCAGTAGCCCCGGGGCATCGTTCGCGAACACCGGGGAGCTGTTTTTT.

This chain connects TRBV29-1 to TRBJ1-3; possible D gene TRBD1, 6 bases. This CDR3 has 14 amino acids. Germline V gene lookup returns CDR1 SQVTM and CDR2 ANQGSEA. The V and J ends lost 7 bases and 0 bases respectively, with 13 bases between them. This CDR3 reads CSAGQPDSGNTIYF. DNA of the CDR3: TGCAGCGCCGGACAGCCTGACTCTGGAAACACCATATATTTT.

The V and J genes are TRBV5-4 and TRBJ2-7, with D hard to call. CDR1 SGHNT and CDR2 YYREEE come from the germline V gene (reference sequence). V lost 2 bases to trimming and J lost 6 bases, with 9 bases between them. This CDR3 region has 12 residues. The CDR3 DNA sequence: TGTGCCAGCAGCTTTGAGGTCGGCGAGCAGTACTTC. Its translation: CASSFEVGEQYF.

V gene TRBV5-1 combines with J gene TRBJ2-3; TRBD2 might be the D (6 bases). Germline V lookup: CDR1 SGHRS, CDR2 YFSETQ. The CDR3 is 14 residues long. The germline V and J ends were trimmed by 2 bases and 5 bases, with 12 bases remaining between them. In DNA form, the CDR3 reads TGCGCCAGCAGCTTTAGGCTAGCGCAAGATACGCAGTATTTT. It specifies CASSFRLAQDTQYF.

The CDR3 loop reads CASSLNRNTGELFF. DNA for the CDR3: TGCGCCAGCAGCTTAAACCGAAACACCGGGGAGCTGTTTTTT. The rearrangement joins TRBV5-1 to TRBJ2-2, with D uncertain. The CDR3 consists of 14 residues. Germline V gives CDR1 SGHRS, CDR2 YFSETQ. Trimming left V 2 bases short and J 2 bases short, with 7 bases between.